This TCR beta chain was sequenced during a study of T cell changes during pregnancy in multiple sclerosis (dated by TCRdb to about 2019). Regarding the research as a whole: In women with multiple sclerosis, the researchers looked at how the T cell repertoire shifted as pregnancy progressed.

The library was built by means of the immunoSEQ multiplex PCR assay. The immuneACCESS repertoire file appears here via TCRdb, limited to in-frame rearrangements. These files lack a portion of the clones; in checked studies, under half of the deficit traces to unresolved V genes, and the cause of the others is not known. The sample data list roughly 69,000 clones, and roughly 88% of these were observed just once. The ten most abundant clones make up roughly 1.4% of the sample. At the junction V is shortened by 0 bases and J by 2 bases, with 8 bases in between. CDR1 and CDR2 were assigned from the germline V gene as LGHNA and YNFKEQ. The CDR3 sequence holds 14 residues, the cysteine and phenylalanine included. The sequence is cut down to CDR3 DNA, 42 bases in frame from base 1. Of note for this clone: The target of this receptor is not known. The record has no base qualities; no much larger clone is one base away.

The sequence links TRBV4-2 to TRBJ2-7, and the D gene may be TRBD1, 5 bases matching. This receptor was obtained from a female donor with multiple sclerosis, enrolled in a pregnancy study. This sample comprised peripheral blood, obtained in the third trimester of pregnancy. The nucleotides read TGTGCCAGCAGCCAAGACAGGGTTACCTACGAGCAGTACTTC. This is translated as CASSQDRVTYEQYF.